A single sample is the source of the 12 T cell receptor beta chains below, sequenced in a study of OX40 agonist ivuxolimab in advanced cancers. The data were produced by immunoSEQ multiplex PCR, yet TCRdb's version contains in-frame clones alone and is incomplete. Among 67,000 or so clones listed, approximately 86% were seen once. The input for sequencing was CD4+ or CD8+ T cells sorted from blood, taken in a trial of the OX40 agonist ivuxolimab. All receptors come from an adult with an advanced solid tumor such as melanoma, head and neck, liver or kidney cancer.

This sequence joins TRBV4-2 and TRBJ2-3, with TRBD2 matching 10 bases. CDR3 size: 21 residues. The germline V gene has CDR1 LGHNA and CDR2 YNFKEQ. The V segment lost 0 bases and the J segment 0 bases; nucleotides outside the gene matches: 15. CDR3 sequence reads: CASSQEVLVASGSSSTDTQYF. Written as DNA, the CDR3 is TGTGCCAGCAGCCAAGAGGTCTTAGTAGCTAGCGGGAGCTCTAGCACAGATACGCAGTATTTT.

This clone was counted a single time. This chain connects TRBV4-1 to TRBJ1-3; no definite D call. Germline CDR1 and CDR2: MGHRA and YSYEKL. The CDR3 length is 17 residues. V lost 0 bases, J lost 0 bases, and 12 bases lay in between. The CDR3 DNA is TGCGCCAGCAGCCAAGAGGCCAGTAGGCACTCTGGAAACACCATATATTTT. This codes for CASSQEASRHSGNTIYF.

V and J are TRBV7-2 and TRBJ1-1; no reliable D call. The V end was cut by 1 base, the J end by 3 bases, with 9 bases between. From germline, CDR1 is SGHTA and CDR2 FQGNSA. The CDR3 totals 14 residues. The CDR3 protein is CASSLGIWDTEAFF. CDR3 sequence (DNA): TGTGCCAGCAGCTTAGGTATCTGGGACACTGAAGCTTTCTTT.

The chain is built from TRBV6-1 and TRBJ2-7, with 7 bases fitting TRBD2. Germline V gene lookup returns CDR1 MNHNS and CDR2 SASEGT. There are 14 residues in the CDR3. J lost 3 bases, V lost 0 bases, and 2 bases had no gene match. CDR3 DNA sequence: TGTGCCAGCAGTGAAGCGGCTAGCGGCTACGAGCAGTACTTC. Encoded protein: CASSEAASGYEQYF.

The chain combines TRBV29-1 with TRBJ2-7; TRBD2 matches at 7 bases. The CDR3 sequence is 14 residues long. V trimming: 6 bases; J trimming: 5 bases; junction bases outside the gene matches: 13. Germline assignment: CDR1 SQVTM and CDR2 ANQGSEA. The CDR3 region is CSVVPSGAGDEQYF. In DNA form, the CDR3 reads TGCAGCGTGGTCCCTTCGGGTGCGGGAGACGAGCAGTACTTC.

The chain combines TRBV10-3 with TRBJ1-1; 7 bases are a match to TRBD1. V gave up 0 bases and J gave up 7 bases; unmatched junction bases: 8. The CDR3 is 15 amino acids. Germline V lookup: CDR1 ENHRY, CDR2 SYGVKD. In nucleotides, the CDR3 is TGTGCCATCAGTGAGTCGTCCGGGACAGATAATGAAGCTTTCTTT. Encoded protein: CAISESSGTDNEAFF.

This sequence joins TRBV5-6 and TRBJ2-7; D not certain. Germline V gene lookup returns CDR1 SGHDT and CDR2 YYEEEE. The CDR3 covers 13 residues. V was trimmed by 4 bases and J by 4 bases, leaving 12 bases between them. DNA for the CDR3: TGTGCCAGCAGCCCCCCCATGGTTTACGAGCAGTACTTC. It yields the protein CASSPPMVYEQYF.

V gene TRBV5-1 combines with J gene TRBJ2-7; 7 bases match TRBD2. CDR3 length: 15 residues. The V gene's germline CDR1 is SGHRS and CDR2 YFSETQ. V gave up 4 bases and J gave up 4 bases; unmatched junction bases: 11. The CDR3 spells CASSEALGGGYEQYF. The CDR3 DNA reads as TGCGCCAGCAGCGAGGCCCTCGGCGGGGGTTACGAGCAGTACTTC.

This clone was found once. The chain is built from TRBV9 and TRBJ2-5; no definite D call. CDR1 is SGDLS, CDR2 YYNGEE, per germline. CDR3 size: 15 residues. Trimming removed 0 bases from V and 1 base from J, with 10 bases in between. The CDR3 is CASSVEERFQETQYF. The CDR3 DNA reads TGTGCCAGCAGCGTAGAGGAGCGATTCCAAGAGACCCAGTACTTC.

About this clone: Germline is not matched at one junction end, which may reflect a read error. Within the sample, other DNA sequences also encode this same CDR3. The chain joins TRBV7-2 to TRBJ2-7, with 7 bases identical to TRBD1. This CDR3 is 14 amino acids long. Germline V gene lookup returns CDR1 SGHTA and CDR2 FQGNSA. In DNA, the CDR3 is TGCGCCAGCAGACAAGACAGGGTGTCCTACGAGCAGTACTTC. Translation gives CASRQDRVSYEQYF.

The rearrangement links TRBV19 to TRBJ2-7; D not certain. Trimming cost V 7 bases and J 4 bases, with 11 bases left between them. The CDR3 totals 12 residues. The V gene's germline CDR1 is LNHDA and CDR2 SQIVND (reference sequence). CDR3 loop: CASKGKGYEQYF. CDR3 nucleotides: TGTGCCAGTAAAGGGAAAGGGTACGAGCAGTACTTC. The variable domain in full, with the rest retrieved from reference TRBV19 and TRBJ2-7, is DGGITQSPKYLFRKEGQNVTLSCEQNLNHDAMYWYRQDPGQGLRLIYYSQIVNDFQKGDIAEGYSVSREKKESFPLTVTSAQKNPTAFYLCASKGKGYEQYFGPGTRLTVT.

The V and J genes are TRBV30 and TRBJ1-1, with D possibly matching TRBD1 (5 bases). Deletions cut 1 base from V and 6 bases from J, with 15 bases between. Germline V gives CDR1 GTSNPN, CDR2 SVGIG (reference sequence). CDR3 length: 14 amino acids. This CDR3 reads CAWSEAGTLSEAFF. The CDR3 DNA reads TGTGCCTGGAGTGAGGCAGGGACCTTATCTGAAGCTTTCTTT.